This T cell receptor (beta chain) is drawn from a study of CD8+ T cells in alopecia areata. Investigators isolated RNA and reverse transcribed it into cDNA to act as the sequencing template. Produced via immunoSEQ multiplex PCR; TCRdb's table is partial and in-frame only. This sample carries tens of thousands of clones, more than 45% of them seen once, and the ten largest clones take roughly 20%. Within the sample, this clone is medium-sized. At the DNA level, this CDR3 is encoded by other sequences in the same sample as well. Trimming removed 3 bases from V and 0 bases from J, with 6 bases in between. The germline V gene encodes CDR1 LNHDA and CDR2 SQIVND (reference sequence). The length of the CDR3 is 13 residues. The treatment is: oral pan-JAK inhibitor, 5-10 mg twice daily.

The rearrangement uses TRBV19 and TRBJ2-7, with D possibly TRBD1 on 5 matching bases. This clonotype was obtained from a human donor with alopecia areata. Sequenced here: CD8+ T cells sorted from blood, sampled at approximately week 37, from a patient treated with tofacitinib. Here the CDR3 DNA reads TGTGCCAGTAGTATGACAGCCTCCTACGAGCAGTACTTC. It specifies CASSMTASYEQYF.